This T cell receptor (beta chain) was captured by sequencing in a study of response to subunit inactivated influenza vaccine (dated by TCRdb to the late 2010s). About the full investigation: Deep quantitative T cell receptor repertoire profiling was used in the study to track responses to a trivalent subunit inactivated influenza vaccine. General findings and caveats noted by the study authors: It was suggested by the authors that each seasonal influenza vaccination may recruit only a limited number of new T cells.

About this clonotype itself: The antigen it recognizes is unknown. Base-call qualities are not available, and no considerably larger clone is one nucleotide away.

Between the V and J ends, shortened by 2 bases and 3 bases respectively, the junction contains 11 bases. The germline V gene yields SGHRS for CDR1 and YFSETQ for CDR2. Its CDR3 holds 15 amino acids, cysteine through phenylalanine. Only the CDR3 portion is preserved as DNA: 45 bases, with reading frame beginning at the first base. Receptor amplification or capture employed RT-PCR. The data were produced on an Illumina HiSeq 2500. TCRdb reprocessed the public reads (quality trimming at Q25 with fastp, clone calling with MiXCR) and kept in-frame beta chains. Identical CDR3 protein sequences are pooled into one entry, listed with their most common genes and DNA. This sample is represented by approximately 170,000 distinct CDR3 sequences; around an eighth of them were singletons. The ten biggest clones cover roughly 26% of the sample.

The TCR was taken from a man aged 45-65 years who received an inactivated influenza vaccine. Donor details come from another sample of the same person, matched by shared clones. Recombination connected TRBV5-1 to TRBJ2-2; a weak D assignment points to TRBD1 (5 bases agree). The source was CD8+ T cells sorted from PBMCs, collected approximately 5 days after vaccination. The DNA is TGCGCCAGCAGCTTCTCCAGGGCGGACACCGGGGAGCTGTTTTTT. The translation is CASSFSRADTGELFF.